This TCR beta chain appears in the sequencing data of a study of CD8 T cells in ankylosing spondylitis. The trim removed 5 bases at V and 3 bases at J, leaving 5 bases unmatched. This CDR3 contains 14 residues. In TCRdb, the 5' RACE reads were re-called with MiXCR into one record per CDR3 protein. The table records nearly 250,000 distinct CDR3 sequences, roughly 32% of them present only once. Study observations and caveats: Before this, some motif variants had been reported in reactive arthritis synovial fluid and blood.

Points on this clonotype: The antigen is unknown.

The TCR comes from a male donor with ankylosing spondylitis or in good health (not recorded which). V gene TRBV12-3 or TRBV12-4 combines with J gene TRBJ1-1; 8 nucleotides agree with TRBD1. Source material: blood, either unsorted or a sorted T cell fraction (not recorded which). CDR3 nucleotide sequence: TGTGCCAGCAGTACCCACAGGGGGGACACTGAAGCTTTCTTT. Protein sequence: CASSTHRGDTEAFF.